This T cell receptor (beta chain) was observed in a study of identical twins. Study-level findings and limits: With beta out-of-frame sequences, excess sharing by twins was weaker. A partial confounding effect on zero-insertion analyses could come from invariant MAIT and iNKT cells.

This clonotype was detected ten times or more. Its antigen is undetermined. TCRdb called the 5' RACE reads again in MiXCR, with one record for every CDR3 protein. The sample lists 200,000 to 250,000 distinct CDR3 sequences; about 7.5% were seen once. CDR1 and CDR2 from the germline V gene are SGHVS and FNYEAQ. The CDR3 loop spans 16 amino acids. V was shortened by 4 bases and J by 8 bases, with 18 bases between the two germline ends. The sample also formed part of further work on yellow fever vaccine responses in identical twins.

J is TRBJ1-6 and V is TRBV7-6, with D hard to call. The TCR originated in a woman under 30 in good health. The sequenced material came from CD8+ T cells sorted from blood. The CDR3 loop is CASSSGPVRADSPLHF. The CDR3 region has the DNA TGTGCCAGCAGCTCCGGGCCAGTTCGGGCGGATTCACCCCTCCACTTT.